These 20 T cell receptor beta chains came from one sample sequenced in a study of blood T cell repertoires in COVID-19. The method was immunoSEQ multiplex PCR; TCRdb's version includes in-frame clones alone and lacks a portion of them. The sample has about 220,000 clones; roughly 84% are singletons. Sequenced material: PBMCs or T cells enriched from blood (not recorded which). All receptors come from a woman aged 40-49 years who had recovered from COVID-19.

The gene calls are TRBV3-1 (or the pseudogene TRBV3-2) and TRBJ2-3; 16 bases agree with TRBD2. J lost 1 base, V lost 4 bases, and 8 bases had no gene match. Germline values: CDR1 LGHDT, CDR2 YNNKEL (reference sequence). This CDR3 has 19 amino acids. The CDR3 bases are TGTGCCAGCAGCCGGTCCCCGGGACTAGCGGGAGGGGGCACAGATACGCAGTATTTT. Protein product: CASSRSPGLAGGGTDTQYF.

The rearrangement links TRBV5-1 to TRBJ2-3; TRBD1 aligns across 11 bases. The length of the CDR3 is 15 residues. Germline CDR1 and CDR2: SGHRS and YFSETQ. The V segment lost 1 base and the J segment 6 bases; nucleotides outside the gene matches: 4. The CDR3 bases are TGCGCCAGCAGCTTGTCTGGGACAGGGGGGGATACGCAGTATTTT. Translation: CASSLSGTGGDTQYF.

This rearrangement joins TRBV30 to TRBJ1-1; the match to TRBD1 covers 10 bases. The CDR3 consists of 15 residues. Germline trimming cut 5 bases from V and 6 bases from J; bases unmatched to any gene: 12. Germline assignment: CDR1 GTSNPN and CDR2 SVGIG (reference sequence). The CDR3 DNA reads TGTGCCTGGGGGGGACAGGGGTTTGGTGGCGCTGAAGCTTTCTTT. This sequence encodes CAWGGQGFGGAEAFF.

This chain's CDR3 is CASSLGSRQPQHF. CDR3 nucleotides: TGTGCCAGCAGCTTAGGTTCCAGGCAGCCCCAGCATTTT. J is TRBJ1-5 and V is TRBV7-9; no firm D call. Germline V CDR1 and CDR2: SEHNR, FQNEAQ (reference sequence). Trimming stripped 1 base from V and 7 bases from J, with 8 bases between. The length of the CDR3 is 13 residues.

The chain joins TRBV30 to TRBJ1-1; D not resolved. The CDR3 has 15 residues. Trimming took off 2 bases at V and 1 base at J, with 14 bases between the two ends. Germline V CDR1 and CDR2: GTSNPN, SVGIG (reference sequence). The CDR3 sequence: CAWSPMTQPNTEAFF. The CDR3 region has the DNA TGTGCCTGGAGTCCTATGACACAACCGAACACTGAAGCTTTCTTT.

This chain joins TRBV20-1 and TRBJ2-5, with D unresolved. The germline V gene has CDR1 DFQATT and CDR2 SNEGSKA (reference sequence). The CDR3 runs 13 residues. V was trimmed by 3 bases and J by 4 bases, leaving 12 bases between them. CDR3: CSASTEKLETQYF. The CDR3 DNA sequence: TGCAGTGCTAGTACCGAGAAACTAGAGACCCAGTACTTC.

The gene calls are TRBV4-1 and TRBJ2-1; 7 nucleotides agree with TRBD2. CDR3 size: 16 residues. J was trimmed by 6 bases and V by 0 bases; bases with no gene match: 8. In germline, CDR1 is MGHRA, CDR2 YSYEKL. Written as DNA, the CDR3 is TGCGCCAGCAGCCAAGATCGGGGCGGGAGCACCAATGAGCAGTTCTTC. Translation: CASSQDRGGSTNEQFF.

The gene calls are TRBV5-1 and TRBJ1-2, with 9 bases fitting TRBD1. CDR3 size: 14 residues. The germline V gene has CDR1 SGHRS and CDR2 YFSETQ. With V trimmed by 4 bases and J by 1 base, 2 bases remained unmatched. The CDR3: CASSQDRGNYGYTF. CDR3 DNA: TGCGCCAGCAGCCAGGACAGGGGTAACTATGGCTACACCTTC.

This clone was counted a few times. The V gene is TRBV7-8, the J gene TRBJ2-7; tentatively, D is TRBD2 (6 bases). V shed 6 bases and J shed 2 bases, with 11 bases lying between them. The CDR3 spans 13 residues. CDR1 and CDR2 from the germline V gene are SGHVS and FQNEAQ. The CDR3 DNA reads TGTGCCAGCAGACCGGCGGGGACCTACGAGCAGTACGTC. Its protein is CASRPAGTYEQYV.

This clone has only a few counts. This chain connects TRBV9 to TRBJ2-3, with D maybe TRBD2 (5 bases). Germline loops: CDR1 SGDLS, CDR2 YYNGEE. The CDR3 is 13 amino acids. V was cut by 0 bases and J by 4 bases, with 6 bases left in between. This chain's CDR3 is CASSVEGADTQYF. The CDR3 region has the DNA TGTGCCAGCAGCGTAGAGGGAGCAGATACGCAGTATTTT.

The gene calls are TRBV5-6 and TRBJ2-5, with D possibly TRBD2 on 6 matching bases. CDR3 size: 14 residues. The ends were cut back, 3 bases at V and 4 bases at J, with 13 bases in the middle. The germline V gene encodes CDR1 SGHDT and CDR2 YYEEEE. The CDR3 DNA is TGTGCCAGCAGCTGGAGGGAGGTCGGAGAGACCCAGTACTTC. It yields the protein CASSWREVGETQYF.

This clone was seen only once. V gene TRBV7-6 combines with J gene TRBJ2-1, with 10 bases that match TRBD1. V gave up 5 bases and J gave up 4 bases; unmatched junction bases: 5. This CDR3 has 15 residues. Germline CDR1 and CDR2: SGHVS and FNYEAQ. CDR3 sequence (DNA): TGTGCCAGCAGCGCGGGACAGGGGTCTTACAATGAGCAGTTCTTC. Translation: CASSAGQGSYNEQFF.

This chain uses TRBV9 with TRBJ2-1; 7 nucleotides align to TRBD2. V dropped 0 bases and J dropped 7; count of bases not matched to a gene: 10. The CDR3 totals 16 residues. Looked up from germline, CDR1 is SGDLS and CDR2 is YYNGEE. The CDR3 DNA reads as TGTGCCAGCAGCGTAGCTACTAGCGACTGGGGGAATGAGCAGTTCTTC. Its translation: CASSVATSDWGNEQFF.

V gene TRBV27 combines with J gene TRBJ1-1, with D maybe TRBD1 (6 bases). Germline V gene sequence: CDR1 MNHEY, CDR2 SMNVEV (reference sequence). Trimming took off 6 bases at V and 0 bases at J, with 8 bases between the two ends. The CDR3 has 13 amino acids. CDR3 in DNA: TGTGCCAGCAGCACAGGGATGAACACTGAAGCTTTCTTT. Amino acids: CASSTGMNTEAFF.

This clone was found a few times. This chain links TRBV7-3 with TRBJ1-5; TRBD1 agrees at 10 bases. Looked up from germline, CDR1 is SGHTA and CDR2 is FQGTGA. The ends lost 2 bases at V and 6 bases at J; junction bases unmatched: 7. This CDR3 comprises 16 residues. The CDR3: CASSLLNRDRGQPQHF. Here the CDR3 DNA reads TGTGCCAGCAGCTTACTTAACCGGGACAGGGGTCAGCCCCAGCATTTT.

The chain carries TRBV25-1 and TRBJ1-6; D gene ambiguous. The germline V gene has CDR1 MGHDK and CDR2 SYGVNS. There are 15 residues in the CDR3. V lost 1 base, J lost 6 bases, and 10 bases lay in between. CDR3 sequence: CASSESRGSNSPLHF. CDR3 coding DNA: TGTGCCAGCAGTGAATCTCGGGGAAGTAATTCACCCCTCCACTTT.

The chain joins TRBV2 to TRBJ2-1, with D perhaps TRBD2 (6 bases). Trimming left V 7 bases short and J 5 bases short, with 21 bases between. The CDR3 length is 16 residues. CDR1 and CDR2 (germline): SNHLY, FYNNEI. CDR3 in amino acids: CASKGTFAKKDNEQFF. In DNA, the CDR3 is TGTGCCAGCAAAGGGACTTTCGCAAAGAAAGACAATGAGCAGTTCTTC.

The J gene is TRBJ2-4, the V gene TRBV25-1; D might be TRBD2 (5 bases). Looked up from germline, CDR1 is MGHDK and CDR2 is SYGVNS. The CDR3 is 14 residues long. Trimming removed 2 bases from V and 4 bases from J, with 9 bases in between. CDR3 in amino acids: CASSEAGAKNIQYF. The DNA of the CDR3 is TGTGCCAGCAGTGAAGCGGGCGCGAAAAACATTCAGTACTTC.

The V call is TRBV7-2, the J call TRBJ2-6; D may be TRBD1 (5 bases). Germline loops: CDR1 SGHTA, CDR2 FQGNSA. This CDR3 comprises 15 residues. V gave up 6 bases and J gave up 1 base, with 10 bases separating them. The CDR3 is CASSATGSGANVLTF. For the CDR3, the DNA is TGTGCCAGCAGTGCAACAGGATCTGGGGCCAACGTCCTGACTTTC.

The rearrangement joins TRBV5-6 to TRBJ1-6, with 10 positions matching TRBD1. The CDR3 totals 15 residues. CDR1 SGHDT and CDR2 YYEEEE come from the germline V gene. The junction had 6 bases not matched to a gene; V was cut back by 4 bases and J by 8 bases. CDR3 bases: TGTGCCAGCAGCCGTCCGGGACAGGGGCATTCACCCCTCCACTTT. It translates to CASSRPGQGHSPLHF.